This T cell receptor beta chain was obtained from a study of CD8+ T cells in alopecia areata. Study-wide background: Tofacitinib ran for 6 to 18 months before 6 months off drug.

Treatment noted: oral pan-JAK inhibitor, 5-10 mg twice daily. It was from alopecia areata patients that lesional scalp punch biopsies and peripheral blood were collected. Isolation of CD4+ and CD8+ T cells from PBMCs was achieved by sorting. Study-wide findings and caveats: It was lesional scalp, especially alopecia totalis/universalis, that showed higher clonality than normal scalp.

The CDR3 totals 12 residues. Germline V gene data show CDR1 as MNHEY and CDR2 as SMNVEV (reference sequence). Trimming left V 6 bases short and J 8 bases short, with 11 bases between. Worth noting for this clone: Its antigen is unknown.

In each case, RNA was isolated and then reverse transcribed into cDNA as the sequencing template. Clones were sequenced by immunoSEQ multiplex PCR, and TCRdb holds only the in-frame ones, with some missing. The sample holds 100,000 or so clones; roughly three fifths are singletons and the top ten take around 15%. The clonotype was recovered from a human donor with alopecia areata. The genes are TRBV27 and TRBJ2-1; D may match TRBD1 or TRBD2 (5 bases each). Source: CD8+ T cells sorted from blood, taken around week 55, from a patient treated with tofacitinib. CDR3 sequence (DNA): TGTGCCAGCAGACGAGGGGCCGATGAGCAGTTCTTC. Its translation: CASRRGADEQFF.